Below, 30 T cell receptor beta chains from the same sample are listed, as sequenced in a study of cytomegalovirus exposure and HLA in healthy donors. In the PCR, 60 Vbeta and 13 Jbeta primers were used. Assay: immunoSEQ multiplex PCR; the TCRdb copy retains only in-frame clones and omits some. This table has tens of thousands of clones, 65% appearing once. Sequenced material: PBMCs. The receptors were gathered from a man aged 50 or older in good health and CMV-seropositive.

The rearrangement joins TRBV5-1 to TRBJ1-1, with D hard to call. Per the germline V gene, CDR1 is SGHRS and CDR2 is YFSETQ. Trimming removed 0 bases at V and 10 bases at J, with 16 bases between. This CDR3 is 14 amino acids long. The CDR3 bases are TGCGCCAGCAGCTTGGGAGCCGAATCTACCCCAGCTTTCTTT. This translates into CASSLGAESTPAFF.

The J gene is TRBJ2-5, the V gene TRBV6-5; D may be TRBD1 (5 bases). The CDR3 is 16 residues long. Trimming pared 0 bases from V and 2 bases from J, leaving 13 bases between. The germline CDR1 and CDR2 sequences are MNHEY and SVGAGI. CDR3: CASSYSTTAQQETQYF. In DNA form, the CDR3 reads TGTGCCAGCAGTTACTCGACGACAGCACAGCAAGAGACCCAGTACTTC.

This chain connects TRBV5-5 to TRBJ2-7, with 12 positions matching TRBD2. After removal of 5 bases from V and 4 bases from J, the junction contained 4 bases not matched to a gene. CDR1 is SGHKS, CDR2 YYEKEE, per germline (reference sequence). This CDR3 comprises 14 residues. The CDR3 loop reads CASRASGGAYEQYF. The CDR3 coding sequence is TGTGCCAGCAGGGCTAGCGGGGGGGCGTACGAGCAGTACTTC.

The chain combines TRBV7-8 with TRBJ2-2, with 7 bases that match TRBD1. Germline V gene lookup returns CDR1 SGHVS and CDR2 FQNEAQ. The CDR3 sequence is 14 residues long. Germline trimming cut 1 base from V and 5 bases from J; bases unmatched to any gene: 1. The CDR3 nucleotides are TGTGCCAGCAGCTTAGGACAGGGAACCGGGGAGCTGTTTTTT. Its protein product is CASSLGQGTGELFF.

The V call is TRBV9, the J call TRBJ2-7; TRBD2 matches at 7 bases. The CDR3 has 14 amino acids. Germline loops: CDR1 SGDLS, CDR2 YYNGEE. Trimming removed 0 bases from V and 2 bases from J; junction bases left unmatched: 2. Written as DNA, the CDR3 is TGTGCCAGCAGCGTAGGGCTAGCGGCCTACGAGCAGTACTTC. Translating it yields CASSVGLAAYEQYF.

The chain combines TRBV10-1 with TRBJ2-1; D unresolved. Trimming stripped 5 bases from V and 0 bases from J, with 5 bases between. This CDR3 has 13 residues. The germline gives CDR1 WNHNN, CDR2 SYGVQD (reference sequence). CDR3 residues: CASSPSSYNEQFF. CDR3 in DNA: TGCGCCAGCAGTCCTAGCTCCTACAATGAGCAGTTCTTC.

This chain links TRBV6-5 with TRBJ2-1, with D maybe TRBD1 (5 bases). This CDR3 is 14 amino acids long. V was shortened by 4 bases and J by 4 bases, with 11 bases between the two germline ends. Germline V gene sequence: CDR1 MNHEY, CDR2 SVGAGI. The CDR3 here is CASSLADIYNEQFF. CDR3 bases: TGTGCCAGCAGTTTGGCGGACATATACAATGAGCAGTTCTTC.

This clone was counted between two and nine times. The chain employs TRBV29-1 and TRBJ2-1; 7 nucleotides line up with TRBD2. Trimming at V came to 6 bases and at J to 0 bases, leaving 8 bases not matched to a gene. CDR3 length equals 15 residues. Germline V CDR1 and CDR2: SQVTM, ANQGSEA. CDR3 sequence: CSVCSGSSSYNEQFF. Written as DNA, the CDR3 is TGCAGCGTCTGTAGCGGGTCCAGCTCCTACAATGAGCAGTTCTTC.

The rearrangement links TRBV5-1 to TRBJ2-7, with D possibly matching TRBD2 (5 bases). The CDR3 loop spans 14 amino acids. Germline V CDR1 and CDR2: SGHRS, YFSETQ. The V gene lost 0 bases and the J gene lost 3 bases, with 10 bases spanning the gap. In nucleotides, the CDR3 is TGCGCCAGCAGCTTGGGAGGGTGGAGCTACGAGCAGTACTTC. Its protein product is CASSLGGWSYEQYF.

The gene calls are TRBV9 and TRBJ1-4; TRBD1 matches 7 bases. Germline CDR1 SGDLS, CDR2 YYNGEE. CDR3 size: 15 residues. V was pared by 0 bases and J by 6 bases, with 5 bases of the junction left unmatched. CDR3 DNA: TGTGCCAGCAGCGTAGCTACAGGGGCGTATGAAAAACTGTTTTTT. It specifies CASSVATGAYEKLFF.

In this sample, this clone is medium-sized (0.01 to 0.1%). The chain recombines TRBV7-2 with TRBJ1-6, with TRBD1 identical over 9 bases. CDR1 and CDR2 (germline): SGHTA, FQGNSA. This CDR3 is built from 15 residues. V trimming: 1 base; J trimming: 9 bases; junction bases outside the gene matches: 4. CDR3 in amino acids: CASSLVGTGTSPLHF. The CDR3 DNA reads TGTGCCAGCAGCTTAGTAGGGACAGGGACTTCACCCCTCCACTTT. Using reference TRBV7-2 and TRBJ1-6 for the parts outside the CDR3, the full variable domain is GAGVSQSPSNKVTEKGKDVELRCDPISGHTALYWYRQSLGQGLEFLIYFQGNSAPDKSGLPSDRFSAERTGGSVSTLTIQRTQQEDSAVYLCASSLVGTGTSPLHFGNGTRLTVT.

The chain combines TRBV5-1 with TRBJ2-5, with D possibly being TRBD1 (6 bases). The CDR3 has 14 residues. V lost 2 bases and J lost 3, with 11 bases in between. Germline CDR1 is SGHRS and CDR2 is YFSETQ. This CDR3 reads CASSFQGLEETQYF. CDR3 nucleotides: TGCGCCAGCAGCTTCCAGGGGTTGGAAGAGACCCAGTACTTC.

The CDR3 region is CAWSHPGLAGVSEQFF. The CDR3 DNA reads as TGTGCCTGGAGCCATCCGGGACTAGCGGGAGTTTCTGAGCAGTTCTTC. The chain carries TRBV30 and TRBJ2-1; the match to TRBD2 covers 14 bases. The CDR3 has 16 residues. V lost 3 bases to trimming and J lost 9 bases; unmatched junction nucleotides: 10. Looked up from germline, CDR1 is GTSNPN and CDR2 is SVGIG (reference sequence).

Written as DNA, the CDR3 is TGTGCCTGGAGGGACAGGTTAAAATTGAACTATGGCTACACCTTC. It encodes CAWRDRLKLNYGYTF. V gene TRBV30 combines with J gene TRBJ1-2; 7 nucleotides match TRBD1. CDR3 length equals 15 residues. The germline gives CDR1 GTSNPN, CDR2 SVGIG (reference sequence). V was clipped by 3 bases and J by 2 bases; unmatched bases: 9.

The rearrangement joins TRBV2 to TRBJ2-7; D unclear. Trimming cost V 10 bases and J 2 bases, with 15 bases left between them. The germline CDR1 and CDR2 sequences are SNHLY and FYNNEI. CDR3 size: 13 residues. The DNA of the CDR3 is TGTGCCAACCTGGAGACCACTACCTACGAGCAGTACTTC. Its translation: CANLETTTYEQYF.

The chain employs TRBV5-6 and TRBJ1-4; 11 bases map to TRBD1. With 4 bases clipped from V and 2 bases from J, the junction kept 4 bases outside the gene matches. Germline loops: CDR1 SGHDT, CDR2 YYEEEE. The CDR3 has 16 residues. For the CDR3, the DNA is TGTGCCAGCAGCGCGGACAGGGGGCGGACTAATGAAAAACTGTTTTTT. It translates to CASSADRGRTNEKLFF.

This clone turned up a few times. The rearrangement uses TRBV6-1 and TRBJ1-5, with D perhaps matching TRBD1 (5 bases). Deletions cut 1 base from V and 5 bases from J, with 9 bases between. The V gene's germline CDR1 is MNHNS and CDR2 SASEGT. The CDR3 has 14 amino acids. As DNA, the CDR3 is TGTGCCAGCAGTGAAGGGGGGGTGGATCAGCCCCAGCATTTT. Its translation is CASSEGGVDQPQHF.

The CDR3 nucleotides read TGTGCCAGCAGTTACTCTAGCGATGAGCAGTTCTTC. This sequence encodes CASSYSSDEQFF. V gene TRBV6-5 combines with J gene TRBJ2-1; weak D call: TRBD2 (5 bases). V was shortened by 0 bases and J by 8 bases, with 5 bases between the two germline ends. CDR1 is MNHEY, CDR2 SVGAGI, per germline. The CDR3 has 12 amino acids.

The rearrangement links TRBV11-2 to TRBJ1-2; 7 bases fit TRBD1. This CDR3 comprises 14 residues. The J segment lost 7 bases and the V segment lost 2 bases, leaving 7 bases of the junction unmatched. Germline CDR1 and CDR2: SGHAT and FQNNGV. In DNA, the CDR3 is TGTGCCAGCAGCTTAACAACAGGGGCGGTTGGCTACACCTTC. As protein: CASSLTTGAVGYTF.

This clone came up a few times. The rearrangement joins TRBV21-1 to TRBJ1-2; TRBD1 is the table's D call and was not checked against the DNA. TRBV21-1 is classified as a pseudogene. The CDR3 runs 18 residues. CDR3 loop: CASSTQLTTTGPNYGYTF. CDR3 in DNA: TGTGCCAGCAGCACCCAACTAACTACGACAGGGCCTAACTATGGCTACACCTTC.

V gene TRBV28 combines with J gene TRBJ1-5; tentatively, D is TRBD1 (5 bases). CDR1 is MDHEN and CDR2 is SYDVKM in the germline V gene. This CDR3 contains 15 residues. The V end lost 3 bases, the J end lost 2 bases, and 11 bases lay between the germline ends. The CDR3 sequence is CASSFQGKGNQPQHF. The CDR3 DNA follows: TGTGCCAGCAGTTTTCAGGGAAAGGGCAATCAGCCCCAGCATTTT.

This rearrangement joins TRBV28 to TRBJ1-1; a weak D match, TRBD1 (6 bases). Germline V gene lookup returns CDR1 MDHEN and CDR2 SYDVKM. V was trimmed by 6 bases and J by 0 bases, leaving 8 bases between them. There are 13 residues in the CDR3. The CDR3 DNA reads TGTGCCAGCAGCGACAGGCTGAACACTGAAGCTTTCTTT. Amino acids: CASSDRLNTEAFF.

This clone was observed a handful of times. This chain uses TRBV7-6 with TRBJ2-6; 8 nucleotides line up with TRBD2. CDR1 and CDR2 (germline): SGHVS, FNYEAQ. CDR3 size: 18 residues. Unmatched junction bases numbered 11, after V lost 4 bases and J lost 3 bases. In nucleotides, the CDR3 is TGTGCCAGCAGCTCTCTTGAGGCGGGGGGCTTTGGGGCCAACGTCCTGACTTTC. Encoded protein: CASSSLEAGGFGANVLTF.

The rearrangement uses TRBV15 and TRBJ2-1; 8 bases map to TRBD1. The CDR3 is 15 residues long. Trimming removed 1 base from V and 10 bases from J; junction bases left unmatched: 9. Germline CDR1 reads LNHNV; CDR2 reads YYDKDF (reference sequence). CDR3 bases: TGTGCCACCAGCAGAGGCGGGACAGGAGATTTCGAGCAGTTCTTC. It translates to CATSRGGTGDFEQFF.

The chain employs TRBV7-2 and TRBJ2-7, with 8 bases identical to TRBD2. V was pared by 4 bases and J by 5 bases, with 7 bases of the junction left unmatched. Germline CDR1 and CDR2: SGHTA and FQGNSA. The CDR3 spans 14 residues. The CDR3 coding sequence is TGTGCCAGCAGCTCGGCGCGGGGGGAGAACGAGCAGTACTTC. It specifies CASSSARGENEQYF.

The CDR3 region is CAWGTGGSGSNQPQHF. DNA for the CDR3: TGTGCCTGGGGAACAGGGGGAAGTGGAAGCAATCAGCCCCAGCATTTT. The gene calls are TRBV30 and TRBJ1-5; 8 nucleotides match TRBD1. The CDR3 has 16 amino acids. The trim removed 5 bases at V and 1 base at J, leaving 10 bases unmatched. Germline lookup yields CDR1 GTSNPN and CDR2 SVGIG (reference sequence).

The chain recombines TRBV30 with TRBJ2-7; 9 bases line up with TRBD2. The germline CDR1 and CDR2 sequences are GTSNPN and SVGIG (reference sequence). The V gene end was trimmed by 2 bases and the J gene end by 1 base; junction bases not matched to a gene: 9. The CDR3 sequence is 16 residues long. This chain's CDR3 is CAWSNDGLARSYEQYF. Written as DNA, the CDR3 is TGTGCCTGGAGTAATGATGGACTAGCGCGGTCCTACGAGCAGTACTTC.

The gene calls are TRBV9 and TRBJ2-2; 8 positions match TRBD2. This CDR3 region has 19 residues. The germline gives CDR1 SGDLS, CDR2 YYNGEE. After removal of 1 base from V and 3 bases from J, the junction contained 14 bases not matched to a gene. CDR3: CASSVNPAGLAGHTGELFF. The DNA for the CDR3 is TGTGCCAGCAGCGTAAACCCTGCCGGGCTAGCGGGCCACACCGGGGAGCTGTTTTTT.

This clone appeared a few times. The CDR3 region has the DNA TGTGGAGCGGGCAGGCTGATGGAGACCCAGTACTTC. As protein: CGAGRLMETQYF. The genes are TRBV7-2 and TRBJ2-5, with D tentatively TRBD2 (6 bases). This CDR3 has 12 amino acids. The germline V gene has CDR1 SGHTA and CDR2 FQGNSA. Variable domain in full (rest from reference TRBV7-2 and TRBJ2-5): GAGVSQSPSNKVTEKGKDVELRCDPISGHTALYWYRQSLGQGLEFLIYFQGNSAPDKSGLPSDRFSAERTGGSVSTLTIQRTQQEDSAVYLCGAGRLMETQYFGPGTRLLVL.

The rearrangement uses TRBV30 and TRBJ1-5, with 8 bases that match TRBD1. Germline CDR1 reads GTSNPN; CDR2 reads SVGIG (reference sequence). The CDR3 is made up of 13 amino acids. With 5 bases clipped from V and 5 bases from J, the junction kept 5 bases outside the gene matches. CDR3 bases: TGTGCCTGGGCACAGGGGGGGGATCAGCCCCAGCATTTT. Amino acid sequence: CAWAQGGDQPQHF.